This T cell receptor (beta chain) was sequenced during a study of T cell responses to AZD1222 COVID-19 vaccine. Study outcomes and limitations: Across the whole spike, CD4 TCRs peaked at regions 160-218 and 743-854. As reported, nearly half of all spike-specific TCRs target variant regions that are unmutated. A mostly white British donor set with more females was recruited, and clonal diversity was possibly underestimated.

This clone was picked up one time. No antigen is known for it. Sequenced by immunoSEQ multiplex PCR; TCRdb stores in-frame clones only, minus some. The sample includes nearly 90,000 clones, about 90% of them seen just once. Trimming left V 1 base short and J 0 bases short, with 8 bases between. Germline loops: CDR1 SGHDT, CDR2 YYEEEE. This CDR3 has 15 amino acids. The chain couples TRBV5-6 to TRBJ1-5; D remains unclear. The TCR comes from an adult in good health. This specimen was peripheral blood, taken on day 0 of MenACWY control vaccination. Here the CDR3 reads CASSLWGYSNQPQHF. In nucleotides, the CDR3 is TGTGCCAGCAGCTTGTGGGGTTATAGCAATCAGCCCCAGCATTTT. The whole variable domain, filled in from reference TRBV5-6 and TRBJ1-5, reads DAGVTQSPTHLIKTRGQQVTLRCSPKSGHDTVSWYQQALGQGPQFIFQYYEEEERQRGNFPDRFSGHQFPNYSSELNVNALLLGDSALYLCASSLWGYSNQPQHFGDGTRLSIL.